There are a few counts of the clone carrying this T cell receptor beta chain. Its cognate antigen is unknown. Time point described: pre-sensitization, week 0. Treatment reported: therapeutic diphenylcyclopropenone sensitization with weekly scalp DPC. Unfractionated whole blood yielded the extracted total RNA. The data are from a study of human T cells and chemical hapten exposure. Study-level background: Patients were mainly female, each with alopecia areata, totalis or universalis. General observations from the study: In comparison with controls, expanded TCRs gave rise to a significantly larger number of large CDR3 similarity clusters.

In TCRdb, the RACE reads were re-called with MiXCR into one record per CDR3 protein. The data hold about 120,000 distinct CDR3 sequences, with roughly 13% observed a single time. This TCR came from a woman between 18 and 29 years old with alopecia areata. Some clones in this sample may be carry-over from other donors' samples. The material was whole blood, obtained in connection with sensitization to the hapten diphenylcyclopropenone (DPC).

This CDR3 is CASSRGLASGANVLTF. CDR3 nucleotide sequence: TGTGCCAGCAGCCGTGGACTAGCTTCTGGGGCCAACGTCCTGACTTTC. This chain uses TRBV4-2 with TRBJ2-6; 8 bases line up with TRBD2. The germline CDR1 and CDR2 sequences are LGHNA and YNFKEQ. Germline trimming cut 4 bases from V and 1 base from J; bases unmatched to any gene: 3. This CDR3 contains 16 residues.